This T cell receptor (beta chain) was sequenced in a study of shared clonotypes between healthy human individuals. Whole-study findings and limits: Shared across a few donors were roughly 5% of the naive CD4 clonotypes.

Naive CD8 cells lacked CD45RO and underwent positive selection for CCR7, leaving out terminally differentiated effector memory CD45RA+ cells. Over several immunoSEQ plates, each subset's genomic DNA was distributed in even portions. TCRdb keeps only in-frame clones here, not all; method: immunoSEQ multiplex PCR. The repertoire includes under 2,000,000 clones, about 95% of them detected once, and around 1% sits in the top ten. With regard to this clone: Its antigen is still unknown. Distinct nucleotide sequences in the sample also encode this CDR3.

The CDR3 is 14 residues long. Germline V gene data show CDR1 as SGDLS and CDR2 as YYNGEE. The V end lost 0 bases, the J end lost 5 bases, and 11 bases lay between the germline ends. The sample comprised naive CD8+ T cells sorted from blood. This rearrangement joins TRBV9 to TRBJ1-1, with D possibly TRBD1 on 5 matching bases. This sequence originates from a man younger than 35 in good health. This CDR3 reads CASSVEGVGTEAFF. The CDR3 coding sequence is TGTGCCAGCAGCGTAGAAGGGGTCGGGACTGAAGCTTTCTTT.